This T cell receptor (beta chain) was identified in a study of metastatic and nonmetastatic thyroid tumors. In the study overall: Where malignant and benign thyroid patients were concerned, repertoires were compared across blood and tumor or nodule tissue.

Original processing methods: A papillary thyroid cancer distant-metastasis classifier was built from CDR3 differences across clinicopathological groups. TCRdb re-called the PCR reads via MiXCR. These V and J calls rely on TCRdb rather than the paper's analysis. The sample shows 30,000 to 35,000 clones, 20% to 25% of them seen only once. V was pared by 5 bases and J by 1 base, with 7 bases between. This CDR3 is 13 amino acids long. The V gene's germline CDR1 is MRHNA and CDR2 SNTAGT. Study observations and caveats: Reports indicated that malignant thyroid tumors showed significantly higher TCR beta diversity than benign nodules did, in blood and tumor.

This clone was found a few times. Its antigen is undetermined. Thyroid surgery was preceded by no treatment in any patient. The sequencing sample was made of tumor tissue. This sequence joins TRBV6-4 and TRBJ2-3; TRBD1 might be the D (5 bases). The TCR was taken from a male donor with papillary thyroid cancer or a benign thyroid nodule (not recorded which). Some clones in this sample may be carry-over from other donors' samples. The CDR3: CASSQQGTDTQYF. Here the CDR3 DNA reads TGTGCCAGCAGTCAACAGGGCACAGATACGCAGTATTTT.